Described below is a single TCR beta chain sequence and its context. The data belong to a study of blood T cell repertoires in COVID-19. About the research overall: There were acute and convalescent COVID-19 samples, and they came from the United States, Italy and Spain. The cDNA or gDNA used as material had been derived from T cells, B-cell-depleted T cells, or PBMCs.

The germline gives CDR1 KGHSH, CDR2 LQKENI. Trimming at V came to 4 bases and at J to 4 bases, leaving 8 bases not matched to a gene. The CDR3 covers 15 residues. Under the authors' procedure: From reference gene primer amplification, estimates of nucleated cell counts were derived. The repertoire was sequenced with immunoSEQ multiplex PCR; TCRdb's copy has only in-frame clones and lacks some. D and trimming were read from the DNA, whereas the V and J calls and clone size are those reported in that table. The sample holds around 190,000 clones, around 83% seen once. The sample comprised peripheral blood. The receptor comes from a human donor in a cohort sampled during active COVID-19. The chain joins TRBV18 to TRBJ1-2; 8 nucleotides match TRBD1. CDR3 in amino acids: CASSLQGARGYGYTF. CDR3 sequence (DNA): TGTGCCAGCTCACTTCAGGGGGCGCGGGGCTATGGCTACACCTTC.